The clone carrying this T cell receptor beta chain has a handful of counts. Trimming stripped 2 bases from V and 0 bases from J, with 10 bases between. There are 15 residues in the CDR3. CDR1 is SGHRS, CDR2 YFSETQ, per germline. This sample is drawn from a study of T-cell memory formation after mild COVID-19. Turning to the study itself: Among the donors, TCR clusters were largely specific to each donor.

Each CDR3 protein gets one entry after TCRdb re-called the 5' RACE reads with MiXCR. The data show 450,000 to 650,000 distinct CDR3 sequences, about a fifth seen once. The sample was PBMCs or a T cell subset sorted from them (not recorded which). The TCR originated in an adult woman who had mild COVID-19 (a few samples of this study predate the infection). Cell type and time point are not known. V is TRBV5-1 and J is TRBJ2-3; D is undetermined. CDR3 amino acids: CASSLLTASTDTQYF. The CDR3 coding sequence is TGCGCCAGCAGCTTATTAACGGCTAGCACAGATACGCAGTATTTT.